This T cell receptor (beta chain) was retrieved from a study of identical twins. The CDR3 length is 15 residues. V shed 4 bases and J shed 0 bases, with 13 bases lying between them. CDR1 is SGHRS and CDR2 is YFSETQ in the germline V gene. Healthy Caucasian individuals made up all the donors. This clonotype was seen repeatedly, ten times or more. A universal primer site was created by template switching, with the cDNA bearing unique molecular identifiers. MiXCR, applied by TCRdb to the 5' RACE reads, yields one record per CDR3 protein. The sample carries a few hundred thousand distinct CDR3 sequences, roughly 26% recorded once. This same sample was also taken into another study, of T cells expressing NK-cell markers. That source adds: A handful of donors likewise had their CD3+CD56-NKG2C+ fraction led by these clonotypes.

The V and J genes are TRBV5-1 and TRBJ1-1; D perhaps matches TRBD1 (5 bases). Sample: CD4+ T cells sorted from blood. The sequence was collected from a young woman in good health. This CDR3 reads CASSPEDTLNTEAFF. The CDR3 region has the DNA TGCGCCAGCAGCCCGGAGGACACTTTGAACACTGAAGCTTTCTTT.